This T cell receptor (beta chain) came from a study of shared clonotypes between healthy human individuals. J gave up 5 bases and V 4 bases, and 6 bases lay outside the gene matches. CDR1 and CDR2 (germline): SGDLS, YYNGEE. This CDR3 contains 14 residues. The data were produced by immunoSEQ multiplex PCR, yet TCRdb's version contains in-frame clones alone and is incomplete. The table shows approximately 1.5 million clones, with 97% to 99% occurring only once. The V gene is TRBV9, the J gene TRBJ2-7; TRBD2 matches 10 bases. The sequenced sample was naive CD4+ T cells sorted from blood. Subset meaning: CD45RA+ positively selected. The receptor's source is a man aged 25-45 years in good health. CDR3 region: CASSPSGRANEQYF. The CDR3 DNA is TGTGCCAGCAGCCCCAGCGGGAGGGCCAACGAGCAGTACTTC.